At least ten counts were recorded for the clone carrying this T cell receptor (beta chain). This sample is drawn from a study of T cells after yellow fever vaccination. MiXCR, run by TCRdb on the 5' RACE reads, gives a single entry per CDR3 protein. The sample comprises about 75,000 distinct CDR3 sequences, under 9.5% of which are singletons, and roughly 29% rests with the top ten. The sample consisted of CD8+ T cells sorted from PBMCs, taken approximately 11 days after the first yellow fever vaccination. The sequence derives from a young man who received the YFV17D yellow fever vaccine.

The CDR3 protein is CASSLAQLDEQYV. As DNA, the CDR3 is TGTGCCAGCAGTTTAGCGCAATTAGACGAGCAGTACGTC. The V and J genes are TRBV12-3 or TRBV12-4 and TRBJ2-7; D gene ambiguous. Trimming left V 0 bases short and J 5 bases short, with 8 bases between. The CDR3 is 13 amino acids.